The clone carrying this T cell receptor (beta chain) turned up a few times. Total RNA extraction produced at least 6 micrograms (per sample) for the study. CDR1 and CDR2 (germline): SNHLY, FYNNEI. The CDR3 is made up of 16 amino acids. The V gene end was trimmed by 5 bases and the J gene end by 1 base; junction bases not matched to a gene: 7. This record belongs to a study of blood T cells in healthy people across ages. PCR was performed a second time for about 7 to 12 cycles using a sample-barcoded 5' primer and a J-beta primer mix. Template switching added a 12-random-nucleotide identifier to every cDNA molecule. Each of the samples gave a minimum of 2.5 million paired-end reads that contained CDR3. TCRdb reprocessed the 5' RACE reads with MiXCR, giving one entry per CDR3 protein. The sample lists approximately 1.5 million distinct CDR3 sequences; roughly a third were seen once.

The sequencing sample was made of blood. The chain recombines TRBV2 with TRBJ2-3; 9 nucleotides match TRBD1. The receptor's source is a woman aged 25 to 39 in good health. CDR3 nucleotide sequence: TGTGCCAGCAGTAACACCCGGACAGGGGGCACAGATACGCAGTATTTT. It translates to CASSNTRTGGTDTQYF.